This entry lists 21 T cell receptor beta chains sequenced from one sample in a study of beta chain features in type 1 diabetes. Overall study findings and caveats: Moderate but significant shortening of TCRB CDR3s was recorded in all four CD4+ subsets from Type 1 diabetes patients.

Expressed TCRB transcripts got sequenced, as all isolated RNA was reverse transcribed. The method was immunoSEQ multiplex PCR; TCRdb's version includes in-frame clones alone and lacks a portion of them. The table lists roughly 400,000 clones, around a tenth of them singletons. No antigen has been identified for these receptors. The sequencing input was central memory CD4+ T cells from blood. The origin of the receptors is a man aged 25-45 years with type 1 diabetes.

This clone was seen repeatedly, ten times or more. This rearrangement joins TRBV7-2 to TRBJ2-5, with 8 nucleotides matching TRBD2. Germline CDR1 and CDR2: SGHTA and FQGNSA. J lost 6 bases, V lost 3 bases, and 9 bases had no gene match. CDR3 length: 15 residues. The CDR3 DNA reads as TGTGCCAGCAGCTTTACGAGGACTAGCTCTAAGACCCAGTACTTC. This gives the protein CASSFTRTSSKTQYF.

The chain recombines TRBV30 with TRBJ2-7; perhaps TRBD2 as D (5 bases). The CDR3 extends over 13 amino acids. Germline V gives CDR1 GTSNPN, CDR2 SVGIG (reference sequence). Between the trimmed V and J ends, which lost 3 bases and 5 bases, there was a span of 14 bases. The CDR3 DNA reads as TGTGCCTGGAGAGCTAGCTTTTGGGACGAGCAGTACTTC. Protein: CAWRASFWDEQYF.

This clone was seen more than once but under ten times. This chain connects TRBV27 to TRBJ1-1; D is perhaps TRBD1 (6 bases). Germline CDR1 and CDR2: MNHEY and SMNVEV (reference sequence). This CDR3 has 16 amino acids. V lost 5 bases and J lost 2, with 18 bases in between. This chain's CDR3 is CASSPLDSSLNTEAFF. The CDR3 DNA reads as TGTGCCAGCAGTCCGTTGGACAGTAGTTTAAACACTGAAGCTTTCTTT.

The CDR3 nucleotides are TGTGCCAGCAGTTACGGCCAGACAGAGACCCAGTACTTC. Amino acids: CASSYGQTETQYF. The J gene is TRBJ2-5, the V gene TRBV6-5, with D unclear. The CDR3 contains 13 residues. From germline, CDR1 is MNHEY and CDR2 SVGAGI. Deletions cut 2 bases from V and 4 bases from J, with 8 bases between.

This clone was counted ten times or more. The chain joins TRBV18 to TRBJ2-7; 7 bases fit TRBD1. CDR1 is KGHSH, CDR2 LQKENI, per germline. V shed 1 base, J shed 5 bases, and the junction held 5 bases outside the gene matches. The CDR3 extends over 14 amino acids. The DNA for the CDR3 is TGTGCCAGCTCACCACAAACAGGGGACCACGAGCAGTACTTC. Translated, it gives CASSPQTGDHEQYF.

The chain has TRBV27 and TRBJ2-3, with TRBD2 matching over 8 bases. The CDR3 covers 16 residues. CDR1 and CDR2 from the germline V gene are MNHEY and SMNVEV (reference sequence). The V segment lost 0 bases and the J segment 2 bases; nucleotides outside the gene matches: 4. The CDR3 nucleotides read TGTGCCAGCAGTTTATCGTGGACTAGCTCCACAGATACGCAGTATTTT. Translation: CASSLSWTSSTDTQYF.

This clone was detected a few times. This sequence joins TRBV27 and TRBJ2-2; D ambiguous. Germline values: CDR1 MNHEY, CDR2 SMNVEV (reference sequence). With 3 bases removed from V and 3 bases from J, the gap between germline ends came to 8 bases. The CDR3 is 14 residues long. The CDR3 DNA is TGTGCCAGCAGTTTCGGTCAGGACACCGGGGAGCTGTTTTTT. It is translated as CASSFGQDTGELFF.

This clone came up a few times. The chain has TRBV7-9 and TRBJ1-1; 7 nucleotides match TRBD1. Trimming cost V 2 bases and J 0 bases; bases outside gene matches: 6. CDR3 length: 16 residues. Germline lookup yields CDR1 SEHNR and CDR2 FQNEAQ (reference sequence). CDR3: CASSLSTGRVNTEAFF. As DNA, the CDR3 is TGTGCCAGCAGCTTATCGACAGGGAGAGTGAACACTGAAGCTTTCTTT.

In DNA, the CDR3 is TGTGCCAGCAGCTTGGCCTGGGAAGAGCAGTTCTTC. Protein sequence: CASSLAWEEQFF. The gene calls are TRBV5-4 and TRBJ2-1, with unresolved D. V was pared by 0 bases and J by 10 bases, with 8 bases between. The CDR3 is 12 amino acids. The V gene's germline CDR1 is SGHNT and CDR2 YYREEE (reference sequence).

This clone was detected only a few times. The rearrangement links TRBV6-1 to TRBJ2-7, with D perhaps assigned TRBD1 or TRBD2 (5 bases each). The germline CDR1 and CDR2 sequences are MNHNS and SASEGT. Trimming shortened V by 8 bases and J by 7 bases, and 15 bases separated the two germline ends. The CDR3 has 12 residues. CDR3 sequence reads: CASWGTLGEQYF. The CDR3, as DNA: TGTGCCAGCTGGGGGACGTTGGGGGAGCAGTACTTC.

This clone was seen a handful of times. Being one base from a much bigger clone, this may be a read error. The rearrangement joins TRBV11-3 to TRBJ2-2; D not certain. Trimming took 2 bases from V and 3 from J, leaving 4 bases between them. The CDR3 is made up of 13 amino acids. Germline values: CDR1 SGHNT, CDR2 YENEEA. This chain's CDR3 is CASSLKDTGELFF. DNA of the CDR3: TGTGCCAGCAGCTTAAAGGACACCGGGGAGCTGTTTTTT.

This clone has just a few counts. The rearrangement uses TRBV9 and TRBJ2-2; 7 bases align to TRBD2. This CDR3 spans 16 amino acids. Germline CDR1 and CDR2: SGDLS and YYNGEE. V was clipped by 0 bases and J by 4 bases; unmatched bases: 6. The CDR3 sequence is CASSVGGRASTGELFF. CDR3 bases: TGTGCCAGCAGCGTAGGGGGGAGGGCCAGCACCGGGGAGCTGTTTTTT. Full variable domain (outside the CDR3, taken from reference TRBV9 and TRBJ2-2): DSGVTQTPKHLITATGQRVTLRCSPRSGDLSVYWYQQSLDQGLQFLIQYYNGEERAKGNILERFSAQQFPDLHSELNLSSLELGDSALYFCASSVGGRASTGELFFGEGSRLTVL.

The V and J genes are TRBV7-9 and TRBJ2-5, with unresolved D. Germline V gives CDR1 SEHNR, CDR2 FQNEAQ (reference sequence). V was pared by 2 bases and J by 6 bases, with 4 bases between. The length of the CDR3 is 11 residues. CDR3 region: CASSLYQTQYF. CDR3 DNA: TGTGCCAGCAGCTTATACCAGACCCAGTACTTC.

The J gene is TRBJ2-1, the V gene TRBV10-3, with 8 bases that match TRBD2. The trim removed 4 bases at V and 7 bases at J, leaving 9 bases unmatched. This CDR3 is built from 15 residues. Germline V CDR1 and CDR2: ENHRY, SYGVKD. CDR3 sequence (DNA): TGTGCCATCAGTGGTACTAGCGGCCCTGTGAATGAGCAGTTCTTC. It specifies CAISGTSGPVNEQFF.

This clone has a handful of counts. The V and J genes are TRBV28 and TRBJ1-5; D possibly corresponds to TRBD1 (6 bases). Germline V gene sequence: CDR1 MDHEN, CDR2 SYDVKM. The CDR3 consists of 17 residues. V gave up 4 bases and J gave up 3 bases, with 19 bases separating them. The CDR3 DNA follows: TGTGCCAGCAGTTCTCTCGGTAGGGGGACTAACAATCAGCCCCAGCATTTT. Translation: CASSSLGRGTNNQPQHF. Drawing the rest from reference TRBV28 and TRBJ1-5, the complete variable domain is DVKVTQSSRYLVKRTGEKVFLECVQDMDHENMFWYRQDPGLGLRLIYFSYDVKMKEKGDIPEGYSVSREKKERFSLILESASTNQTSMYLCASSSLGRGTNNQPQHFGDGTRLSIL.

The chain carries TRBV7-8 and TRBJ2-7; D not resolved. Trimming removed 5 bases from V and 6 bases from J, with 17 bases in between. Germline CDR1 reads SGHVS; CDR2 reads FQNEAQ. CDR3 length: 14 residues. CDR3 DNA sequence: TGTGCCAGCAGCCGAACTATGGGATTCTCCGAGCAGTACTTC. Amino acids: CASSRTMGFSEQYF.

This chain joins TRBV5-1 and TRBJ2-2; 8 bases map to TRBD1. Germline CDR1 SGHRS, CDR2 YFSETQ. The V gene end was trimmed by 0 bases and the J gene end by 2 bases; junction bases not matched to a gene: 3. The CDR3 totals 16 residues. The CDR3 bases are TGCGCCAGCAGCTTGGCGACAGGGGTCAACACCGGGGAGCTGTTTTTT. It specifies CASSLATGVNTGELFF.

V usage is TRBV6-6 and J usage is TRBJ1-1; 11 bases are a match to TRBD1. Germline V gives CDR1 MNHNY, CDR2 SVGAGI (reference sequence). Trimming cost V 4 bases and J 6 bases; bases outside gene matches: 7. The CDR3 totals 15 residues. In DNA, the CDR3 is TGTGCCAGCAGTTCCGGGACAGGGGGAAGTCCTGAAGCTTTCTTT. Translation gives CASSSGTGGSPEAFF.

About this clone: The sample holds other DNA sequences that translate to the same CDR3. The gene calls are TRBV18 and TRBJ2-1; D is unclear. The CDR3 contains 14 residues. The V and J ends lost 3 bases and 3 bases respectively, with 9 bases between them. Germline CDR1 reads KGHSH; CDR2 reads LQKENI. CDR3 residues: CASSPPGGYNEQFF. The CDR3 DNA is TGTGCCAGCTCACCTCCTGGCGGCTACAATGAGCAGTTCTTC.

This clone was detected only a few times. Other DNA sequences from this sample encode an identical CDR3 as well. CDR3 region: CASSRTGGNQPQHF. The CDR3 DNA sequence: TGTGCCAGCAGTCGGACAGGGGGCAATCAGCCCCAGCATTTT. The chain is built from TRBV6-1 and TRBJ1-5; 9 bases line up with TRBD1. Germline CDR1 is MNHNS and CDR2 is SASEGT. V lost 5 bases to trimming and J lost 2 bases; unmatched junction nucleotides: 1. This CDR3 is built from 14 residues.

V and J are TRBV7-9 and TRBJ1-2, with D unclear. The CDR3 extends over 13 amino acids. The V end was cut by 7 bases, the J end by 8 bases, with 17 bases between. Germline V gene lookup returns CDR1 SEHNR and CDR2 FQNEAQ (reference sequence). This chain's CDR3 is CASTKGGGSGYTF. The CDR3 DNA is TGTGCCAGCACCAAAGGAGGCGGCTCGGGCTACACCTTC.